Below, 9 T cell receptor beta chains from the same sample are listed, as sequenced in a study of monozygotic twins with inflammatory bowel disease. Each CDR3 protein gets one entry in TCRdb, which reprocessed the 5' RACE reads and gives no DNA. This sample's table reports around 380,000 distinct CDR3 sequences. Sequenced material: blood. The receptors were gathered from a human donor with ulcerative colitis or Crohn's disease, or a healthy co-twin of an affected twin (not recorded which).

The V gene is TRBV5-1, the J gene TRBJ1-1. Germline V lookup: CDR1 SGHRS, CDR2 YFSETQ. This CDR3 has 15 residues. CDR3: CASSLQVTRNTEAFF.

The rearrangement uses TRBV6-5 and TRBJ2-3; without DNA, the TCRdb call of TRBD1 cannot be checked. This CDR3 comprises 15 residues. CDR1 is MNHEY and CDR2 is SVGAGI in the germline V gene. CDR3 in amino acids: CASSSDGGPTDTQYF.

This chain connects TRBV12-3 or TRBV12-4 to TRBJ2-5; checking the TCRdb D call of TRBD1 is not possible without DNA. The CDR3 runs to 13 residues. This chain's CDR3 is CASSRGTQETQYF.

V is TRBV5-5 and J is TRBJ2-1. The CDR3 is made up of 13 amino acids. Germline assignment: CDR1 SGHKS and CDR2 YYEKEE (reference sequence). CDR3 sequence reads: CASGVGRYNEQFF.

V gene TRBV9 combines with J gene TRBJ2-7. Germline V lookup: CDR1 SGDLS, CDR2 YYNGEE. The CDR3 has 14 residues. CDR3: CASSVEAHSYEQYF.

The V gene is TRBV7-2, the J gene TRBJ2-5. The CDR3 spans 13 residues. Germline V gene data show CDR1 as SGHTA and CDR2 as FQGNSA. CDR3 loop: CASSLVVQETQYF.

The gene calls are TRBV5-1 and TRBJ1-2; TCRdb's D call, TRBD1, is unchecked because there is no DNA. The CDR3 is 14 residues long. Germline V gene lookup returns CDR1 SGHRS and CDR2 YFSETQ. The CDR3 sequence: CASSQDRQADGYTF.

This sequence joins TRBV4-1 and TRBJ1-2; TCRdb lists TRBD1, though no DNA is available to test this call. In germline, CDR1 is MGHRA, CDR2 YSYEKL. The CDR3 consists of 15 residues. The CDR3 sequence: CASSQPGQGFGGYTF.

The chain employs TRBV19 and TRBJ2-7; TCRdb's D call, TRBD1, is unchecked because there is no DNA. This CDR3 region has 15 residues. Germline-derived CDR1 and CDR2 are LNHDA and SQIVND (reference sequence). The CDR3 reads CASSIRQGRIYEQYF.